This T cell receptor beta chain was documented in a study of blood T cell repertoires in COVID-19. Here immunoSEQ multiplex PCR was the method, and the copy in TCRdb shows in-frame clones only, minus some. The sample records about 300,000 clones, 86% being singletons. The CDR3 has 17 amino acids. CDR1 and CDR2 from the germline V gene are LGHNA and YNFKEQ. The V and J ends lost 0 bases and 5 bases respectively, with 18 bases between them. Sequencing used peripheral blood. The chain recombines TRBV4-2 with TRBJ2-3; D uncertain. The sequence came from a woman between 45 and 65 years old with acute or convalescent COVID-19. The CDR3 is CASSQDPVSAVQDTQYF. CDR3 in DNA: TGTGCCAGCAGCCAAGATCCCGTCTCGGCGGTCCAAGATACGCAGTATTTT.